This entry lists 6 T cell receptor beta chains sequenced from one sample in a study of blood T cell repertoires in COVID-19. Method: immunoSEQ multiplex PCR; TCRdb's copy keeps in-frame clones and lacks some. Altogether around 300,000 clones are present, around 85% being singletons, with the ten largest covering roughly 6.2%. The source material was PBMCs or T cells enriched from blood (not recorded which). These receptor sequences come from a woman aged 35 to 49 who had recovered from COVID-19.

The genes are TRBV5-1 and TRBJ2-4; 8 bases are a match to TRBD1. CDR1 and CDR2 (germline): SGHRS, YFSETQ. The CDR3 loop spans 17 amino acids. J was trimmed by 0 bases and V by 0 bases; bases with no gene match: 5. CDR3 nucleotides: TGCGCCAGCAGCTTGGAGGCCAGGGGGCGAGCCAAAAACATTCAGTACTTC. Residues: CASSLEARGRAKNIQYF.

The chain joins TRBV28 to TRBJ1-2; D ambiguous. There are 13 residues in the CDR3. With 5 bases removed from V and 5 bases from J, the gap between germline ends came to 12 bases. Germline values: CDR1 MDHEN, CDR2 SYDVKM. For the CDR3, the DNA is TGTGCCAGCAGTATCCGACTGGCTTATGGCTACACCTTC. Amino acids: CASSIRLAYGYTF.

This clone was seen repeatedly, ten times or more. The genes are TRBV20-1 and TRBJ2-3, with D perhaps TRBD1 (5 bases). This CDR3 is 10 amino acids long. V lost 8 bases to trimming and J lost 7 bases, with 10 bases between them. Germline V gene lookup returns CDR1 DFQATT and CDR2 SNEGSKA (reference sequence). CDR3 sequence: CSTDTNTQYF. Written as DNA, the CDR3 is TGCAGTACGGACACCAATACGCAGTATTTT.

Only a few counts were recorded for this clone. The rearrangement links TRBV7-2 to TRBJ2-5; 12 positions match TRBD2. The CDR3 extends over 16 amino acids. After removal of 3 bases from V and 3 bases from J, the junction contained 5 bases not matched to a gene. Looked up from germline, CDR1 is SGHTA and CDR2 is FQGNSA. The CDR3 is CASSFGLAGLEETQYF. DNA for the CDR3: TGTGCCAGCAGCTTCGGACTAGCGGGATTGGAAGAGACCCAGTACTTC.

Here the CDR3 reads CASSIWPREGETQYF. The CDR3 coding sequence is TGTGCCAGTAGTATTTGGCCGCGGGAAGGAGAGACCCAGTACTTC. The V gene is TRBV19, the J gene TRBJ2-5; D might be TRBD2 (6 bases). Germline CDR1 and CDR2: LNHDA and SQIVND (reference sequence). V shed 3 bases and J shed 4 bases, with 15 bases lying between them. This CDR3 has 15 residues.

The V gene is TRBV7-6, the J gene TRBJ1-5; D is uncertain. V shed 0 bases and J shed 0 bases, with 6 bases lying between them. This CDR3 has 15 residues. From germline, CDR1 is SGHVS and CDR2 FNYEAQ. The CDR3 sequence is CASSLAAGSNQPQHF. The DNA of the CDR3 is TGTGCCAGCAGCTTAGCCGCGGGTAGCAATCAGCCCCAGCATTTT.